The TCR beta chain described here comes from a study of STAT5B mutations in CD4+ large granular lymphocyte leukemia. Germline trimming cut 0 bases from V and 3 bases from J; bases unmatched to any gene: 2. Germline lookup yields CDR1 SGHRS and CDR2 YFSETQ. The CDR3 runs to 14 residues. The survey-level immunoSEQ assay was used. Clones were read by immunoSEQ multiplex PCR, and TCRdb kept only the in-frame ones, dropping some. The sample yields about 33,000 clones, around nine tenths seen once. Broader study findings: Top patient clones used TRBV06 genes more often: 8/27 versus 2/35 in controls. CD4-sorted patient repertoires seemed more clonal than healthy CD4+ repertoires.

In the case of this clone: Antigen unknown.

The chain recombines TRBV5-1 with TRBJ2-7, with 8 nucleotides matching TRBD1. Sample: CD4+ T cells from blood buffy coats. The TCR sequence derives from a human donor in good health. In DNA form, the CDR3 reads TGCGCCAGCAGCTTGGCGGGACAGGACTACGAGCAGTACTTC. This encodes CASSLAGQDYEQYF.